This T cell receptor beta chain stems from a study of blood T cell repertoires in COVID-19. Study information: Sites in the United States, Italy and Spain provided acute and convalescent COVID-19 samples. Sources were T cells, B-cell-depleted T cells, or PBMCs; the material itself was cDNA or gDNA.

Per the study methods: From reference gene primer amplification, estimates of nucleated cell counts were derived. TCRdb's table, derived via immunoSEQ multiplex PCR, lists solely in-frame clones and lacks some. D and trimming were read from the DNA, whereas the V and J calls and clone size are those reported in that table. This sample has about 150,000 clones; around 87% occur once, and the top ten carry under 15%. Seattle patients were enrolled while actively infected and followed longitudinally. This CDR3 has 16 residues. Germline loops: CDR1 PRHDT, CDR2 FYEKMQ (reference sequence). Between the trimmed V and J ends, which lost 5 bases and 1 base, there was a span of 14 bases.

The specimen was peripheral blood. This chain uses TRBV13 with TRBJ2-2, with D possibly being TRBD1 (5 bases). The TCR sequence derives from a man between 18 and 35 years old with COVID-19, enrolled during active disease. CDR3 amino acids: CASSQGWVGNTGELFF. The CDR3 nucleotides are TGTGCCAGCAGCCAGGGTTGGGTGGGGAACACCGGGGAGCTGTTTTTT.